The 13 T cell receptor beta chains below were found in one sample sequenced in a study of CD8 T cells in Susac syndrome. Random hexamers were used to reverse transcribe an amount of 0.5 to 1 ug RNA. Via MiXCR, TCRdb re-called the immunoSEQ multiplex PCR reads, giving one row per CDR3 protein. This sample yields roughly 190,000 distinct CDR3 sequences, of which about 95% are seen a single time; 0.16% belongs to the top ten. The sample was CD8+ T cells from PBMCs. Receptor source: a human donor with Susac syndrome.

This sequence joins TRBV28 and TRBJ2-7; 7 positions agree with TRBD1. This CDR3 is 14 amino acids long. CDR1 is MDHEN, CDR2 SYDVKM, per germline. J gave up 5 bases and V 4 bases, and 8 bases lay outside the gene matches. In DNA form, the CDR3 reads TGTGCCAGCAGTTCCTTGACAGGGTCCCACGAGCAGTACTTC. Protein: CASSSLTGSHEQYF.

The V call is TRBV5-1, the J call TRBJ1-1; D unclear. The CDR3 extends over 14 amino acids. CDR1 and CDR2 (germline): SGHRS, YFSETQ. V shed 0 bases and J shed 1 base, with 7 bases lying between them. In nucleotides, the CDR3 is TGCGCCAGCAGCTTGGTCGCGTCGAACACTGAAGCTTTCTTT. It specifies CASSLVASNTEAFF.

CDR3 DNA sequence: TGTGCCAGCAGCCACCCCGTCGGGGGTAATGAGATCCAAGAGACCCAGTACTTC. Residues: CASSHPVGGNEIQETQYF. The V call is TRBV3-1, the J call TRBJ2-5, with D perhaps matching TRBD2 (6 bases). The germline CDR1 and CDR2 sequences are LGHDT and YNNKEL (reference sequence). The length of the CDR3 is 18 residues. Trimming stripped 3 bases from V and 1 base from J, with 21 bases between.

V and J are TRBV29-1 and TRBJ1-2, with a weak D call TRBD1 (6 bases). Germline CDR1 is SQVTM and CDR2 is ANQGSEA. The V end was cut by 7 bases, the J end by 6 bases, with 12 bases between. This CDR3 is 11 amino acids long. CDR3 region: CSAKTGNGYTF. The CDR3 nucleotides read TGCAGCGCTAAAACAGGGAATGGCTACACCTTC. Drawing the rest from reference TRBV29-1 and TRBJ1-2, the complete variable domain is SAVISQKPSRDICQRGTSLTIQCQVDSQVTMMFWYRQQPGQSLTLIATANQGSEATYESGFVIDKFPISRPNLTFSTLTVSNMSPEDSSIYLCSAKTGNGYTFGSGTRLTVV.

The rearrangement links TRBV29-1 to TRBJ2-7; D not certain. Trimming shortened V by 2 bases and J by 5 bases, and 10 bases separated the two germline ends. Germline CDR1 and CDR2: SQVTM and ANQGSEA. The length of the CDR3 is 12 residues. The CDR3 DNA reads as TGCAGCGTTGAAAATCAAGGGAACGAGCAGTACTTC. Translating gives CSVENQGNEQYF.

This clonotype turned up a few times. CDR3 nucleotide sequence: TGTGCCAGCAGTTTAGCTAGCGGCACAGATACGCAGTATTTT. This translates into CASSLASGTDTQYF. The V call is TRBV12-3 or TRBV12-4, the J call TRBJ2-3, with D possibly TRBD2 on 5 matching bases. V was pared by 0 bases and J by 1 base, with 5 bases between. The CDR3 consists of 14 residues.

V is TRBV7-2 and J is TRBJ2-1; no clear D gene. In germline, CDR1 is SGHTA, CDR2 FQGNSA. Trimming stripped 6 bases from V and 9 bases from J, with 9 bases between. The CDR3 is 11 amino acids. Written as DNA, the CDR3 is TGTGCCAGCAGTAACAAGGGTGAGCAGTTCTTC. Translating gives CASSNKGEQFF.

The chain joins TRBV29-1 to TRBJ2-1, with D possibly TRBD1 on 6 matching bases. Germline V gives CDR1 SQVTM, CDR2 ANQGSEA. The CDR3 runs to 17 residues. Trimming pared 6 bases from V and 0 bases from J, leaving 21 bases between. The CDR3 coding sequence is TGCAGCGTAGAAAAGACGGGACACCAGAGCTCCTACAATGAGCAGTTCTTC. Its translation is CSVEKTGHQSSYNEQFF.

The chain is built from TRBV9 and TRBJ2-7; 9 bases are shared with TRBD1. In germline, CDR1 is SGDLS, CDR2 YYNGEE. CDR3 size: 14 residues. V shed 0 bases and J 5 bases; nucleotides not matched to a gene: 3. In DNA, the CDR3 is TGTGCCAGCAGCGTAGGGGACAGGGAGAACGAGCAGTACTTC. It yields the protein CASSVGDRENEQYF.

The rearrangement joins TRBV28 to TRBJ2-1; no clear D. Germline lookup yields CDR1 MDHEN and CDR2 SYDVKM. CDR3 length: 11 amino acids. Trimming left V 5 bases short and J 10 bases short, with 9 bases between. CDR3 amino acids: CASSLSVEQFF. The CDR3 DNA reads TGTGCCAGCAGTCTGAGCGTAGAGCAGTTCTTC.

This chain joins TRBV29-1 and TRBJ2-7; D perhaps matches TRBD2 (6 bases). The germline V gene encodes CDR1 SQVTM and CDR2 ANQGSEA. There are 12 residues in the CDR3. The V and J ends lost 6 bases and 5 bases respectively, with 14 bases between them. This CDR3 is CSVLTSLHEQYF. The CDR3 DNA sequence: TGCAGCGTGCTGACTAGTCTCCACGAGCAGTACTTC.

V gene TRBV18 combines with J gene TRBJ2-3; unclear D gene. The germline V gene encodes CDR1 KGHSH and CDR2 LQKENI. CDR3 length equals 15 residues. V lost 3 bases, J lost 0 bases, and 10 bases lay in between. This CDR3 is CASSPNTESTDTQYF. DNA of the CDR3: TGTGCCAGCTCACCCAACACAGAGAGCACAGATACGCAGTATTTT.

The rearrangement links TRBV20-1 to TRBJ2-7; 9 bases align to TRBD2. CDR1 DFQATT and CDR2 SNEGSKA come from the germline V gene (reference sequence). V shed 4 bases and J 5 bases; nucleotides not matched to a gene: 6. This CDR3 comprises 13 residues. Written as DNA, the CDR3 is TGCAGTGCTATTAGCGGGAGCAGGGACGAGCAGTACTTC. It codes for CSAISGSRDEQYF.